Listed below are T cell receptor beta chains from one sample, sequenced in a study of T-cell reconstitution after alpha-beta-depleted transplantation in children. TCRdb redid the calling of the PCR reads with MiXCR, one entry per CDR3 protein. Counted here are some 180,000 distinct CDR3 sequences, about 7% occurring once; the ten biggest clones make up 4.5% to 6.5%. The starting material was PBMCs, obtained before TCRalphabeta/CD19-depleted stem cell transplant. These receptors came from a boy between 2 and 10 years old with acute lymphoblastic leukemia, due to receive a stem cell transplant. CDR3s include the opening cysteine and the closing phenylalanine or tryptophan. Each record gives: D gene, clone size, J gene, CDR3 length, V gene, CDR3 DNA, CDR3 protein. A D gene is named only where the DNA matches it firmly. Not every row has a clone size; where given, it reads once, few, many or a size class.

d_call: TRBD2
clone_size: NA
j_call: TRBJ2-4
cdr3_length: 16
v_call: TRBV28
cdr3_nt: TGTGCCAGCAGCCTAGCGGGAGGGAGGGCCAAAAACATTCAGTACTTC
cdr3_aa: CASSLAGGRAKNIQYF

d_call: NA
clone_size: many
j_call: TRBJ2-2
cdr3_length: 14
v_call: TRBV4-3
cdr3_nt: TGCGCCAGCAGCCAAGATCCTGCGGGTTTGGAGCTGTTTTTT
cdr3_aa: CASSQDPAGLELFF

d_call: TRBD2
clone_size: many
j_call: TRBJ2-1
cdr3_length: 14
v_call: TRBV20-1
cdr3_nt: TGCAGTGCTCGCCCCGGGACTAGCCACAATGAGCAGTTCTTC
cdr3_aa: CSARPGTSHNEQFF

d_call: TRBD1
clone_size: NA
j_call: TRBJ1-3
cdr3_length: 18
v_call: TRBV7-9
cdr3_nt: TGTGCCAGCAGCTTATCCCATAACGGACAGGTTGGGGGAAACACCATATATTTT
cdr3_aa: CASSLSHNGQVGGNTIYF

d_call: TRBD1
clone_size: NA
j_call: TRBJ2-2
cdr3_length: 15
v_call: TRBV14
cdr3_nt: TGTGCCAGCAGCCAAGGACAGGGTTGGAACGGGGAGCTGTTTTTT
cdr3_aa: CASSQGQGWNGELFF

d_call: NA
clone_size: many
j_call: TRBJ2-3
cdr3_length: 14
v_call: TRBV6-5
cdr3_nt: TGTGCCAGCAGTTCCCGGCGGGGAGCGGATACGCAGTATTTT
cdr3_aa: CASSSRRGADTQYF

d_call: NA
clone_size: many
j_call: TRBJ2-3
cdr3_length: 15
v_call: TRBV10-1
cdr3_nt: TGCGCCAGCAGTGAGGGCAGCTTATCCACAGATACGCAGTATTTT
cdr3_aa: CASSEGSLSTDTQYF

d_call: NA
clone_size: few
j_call: TRBJ1-2
cdr3_length: 13
v_call: TRBV7-9
cdr3_nt: TGTGCCAGCAGCCCTACAAAGAACTATGGCTACACCTTC
cdr3_aa: CASSPTKNYGYTF

d_call: NA
clone_size: few
j_call: TRBJ2-3
cdr3_length: 13
v_call: TRBV10-1
cdr3_nt: TGCGCCAGCAGTCGGATCGGCACAGATACGCAGTATTTT
cdr3_aa: CASSRIGTDTQYF

d_call: NA
clone_size: many
j_call: TRBJ2-1
cdr3_length: 13
v_call: TRBV7-6
cdr3_nt: TGTGCCAGCAGCGGGAACCAGGGATTTGGGCAGTTCTTC
cdr3_aa: CASSGNQGFGQFF

d_call: TRBD2
clone_size: many
j_call: TRBJ2-3
cdr3_length: 18
v_call: TRBV9
cdr3_nt: TGTGCCAGCAGCGTAGGAGTAGCGGGGGGGCCGAGCACAGATACGCAGTATTTT
cdr3_aa: CASSVGVAGGPSTDTQYF

d_call: NA
clone_size: many
j_call: TRBJ2-7
cdr3_length: 15
v_call: TRBV20-1
cdr3_nt: TGCAGTGCGACCTCTCGGGCAGGTGTCTCCTACGAGCAGTACTTC
cdr3_aa: CSATSRAGVSYEQYF

d_call: NA
clone_size: few
j_call: TRBJ2-5
cdr3_length: 11
v_call: TRBV6-5
cdr3_nt: TGTGCCAGCAGCTGGCAGGGCTCCCAGTACTTC
cdr3_aa: CASSWQGSQYF

d_call: TRBD1
clone_size: few
j_call: TRBJ2-5
cdr3_length: 13
v_call: TRBV29-1
cdr3_nt: TGCAGCGTTGCGGGACAGGGGGGGGAGACCCAGTACTTC
cdr3_aa: CSVAGQGGETQYF

d_call: NA
clone_size: NA
j_call: TRBJ1-6
cdr3_length: 16
v_call: TRBV12-3/TRBV12-4
cdr3_nt: TGTGCCAGCAGTTTAGGAACCAGGGTGGGGATTTCACCCCTCCACTTT
cdr3_aa: CASSLGTRVGISPLHF

d_call: NA
clone_size: few
j_call: TRBJ1-1
cdr3_length: 13
v_call: TRBV27
cdr3_nt: TGTGCCAGTAGGGGGGCGATGAACACTGAAGCTTTCTTT
cdr3_aa: CASRGAMNTEAFF

d_call: NA
clone_size: NA
j_call: TRBJ2-1
cdr3_length: 14
v_call: TRBV6-2/TRBV6-3
cdr3_nt: TGTGCCAGCAGTTCTGGGTGGGCAGGCAATGAGCAGTTCTTC
cdr3_aa: CASSSGWAGNEQFF

d_call: NA
clone_size: NA
j_call: TRBJ1-4
cdr3_length: 14
v_call: TRBV29-1
cdr3_nt: TGCAGCGCAGGCGGGGGGCTCGGTAATGAAAAACTGTTTTTT
cdr3_aa: CSAGGGLGNEKLFF